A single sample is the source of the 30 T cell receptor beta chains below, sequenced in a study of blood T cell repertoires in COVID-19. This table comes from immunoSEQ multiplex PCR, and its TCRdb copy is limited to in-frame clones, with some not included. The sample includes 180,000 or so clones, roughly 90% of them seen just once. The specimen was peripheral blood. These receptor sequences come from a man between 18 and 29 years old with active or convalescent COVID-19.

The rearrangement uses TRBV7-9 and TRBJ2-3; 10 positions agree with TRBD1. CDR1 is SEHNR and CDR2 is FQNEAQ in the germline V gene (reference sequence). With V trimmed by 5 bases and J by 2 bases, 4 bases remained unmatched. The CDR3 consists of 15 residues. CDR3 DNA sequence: TGTGCCAGCAGCGAGGGGACAGGGGACACAGATACGCAGTATTTT. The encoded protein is CASSEGTGDTDTQYF.

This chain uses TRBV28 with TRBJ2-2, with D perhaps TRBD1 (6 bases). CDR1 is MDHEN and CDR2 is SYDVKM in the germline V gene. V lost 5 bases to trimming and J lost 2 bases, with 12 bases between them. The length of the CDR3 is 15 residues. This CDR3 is CASSPTGLNTGELFF. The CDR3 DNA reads TGTGCCAGCAGTCCCACAGGGCTTAACACCGGGGAGCTGTTTTTT.

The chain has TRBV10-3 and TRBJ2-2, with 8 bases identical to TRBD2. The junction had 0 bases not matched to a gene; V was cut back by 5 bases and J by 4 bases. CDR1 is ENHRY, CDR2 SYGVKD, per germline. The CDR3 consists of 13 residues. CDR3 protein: CAISTSGTGELFF. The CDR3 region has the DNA TGTGCCATCAGTACTAGCGGCACCGGGGAGCTGTTTTTT.

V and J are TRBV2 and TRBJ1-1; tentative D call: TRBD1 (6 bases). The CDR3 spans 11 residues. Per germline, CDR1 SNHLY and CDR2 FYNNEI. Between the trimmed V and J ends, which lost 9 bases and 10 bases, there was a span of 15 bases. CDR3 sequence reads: CASAGRGAAFF. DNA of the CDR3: TGTGCCAGTGCAGGACGGGGGGCAGCTTTCTTT. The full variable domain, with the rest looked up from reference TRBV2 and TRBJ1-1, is EPEVTQTPSHQVTQMGQEVILRCVPISNHLYFYWYRQILGQKVEFLVSFYNNEISEKSEIFDDQFSVERPDGSNFTLKIRSTKLEDSAMYFCASAGRGAAFFGQGTRLTVV.

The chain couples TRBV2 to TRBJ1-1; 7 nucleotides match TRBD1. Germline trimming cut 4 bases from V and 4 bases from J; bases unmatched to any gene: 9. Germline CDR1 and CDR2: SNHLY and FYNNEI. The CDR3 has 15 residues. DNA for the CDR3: TGTGCCAGCAGTGGGGACAGCCTTGCAAGCACTGAAGCTTTCTTT. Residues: CASSGDSLASTEAFF.

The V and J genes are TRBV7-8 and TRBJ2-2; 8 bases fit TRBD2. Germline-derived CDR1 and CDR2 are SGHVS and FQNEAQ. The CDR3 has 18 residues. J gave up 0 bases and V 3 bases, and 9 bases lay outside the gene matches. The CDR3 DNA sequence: TGTGCCAGCAGCTTTTACGTCAGCGGGGGCGCGAACACCGGGGAGCTGTTTTTT. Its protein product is CASSFYVSGGANTGELFF.

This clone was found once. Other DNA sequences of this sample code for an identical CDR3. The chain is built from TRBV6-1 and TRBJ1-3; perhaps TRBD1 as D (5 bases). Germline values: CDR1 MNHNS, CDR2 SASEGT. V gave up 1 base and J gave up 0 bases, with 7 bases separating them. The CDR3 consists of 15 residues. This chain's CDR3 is CASSEVQGSGNTIYF. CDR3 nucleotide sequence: TGTGCCAGCAGTGAAGTTCAGGGCTCTGGAAACACCATATATTTT.

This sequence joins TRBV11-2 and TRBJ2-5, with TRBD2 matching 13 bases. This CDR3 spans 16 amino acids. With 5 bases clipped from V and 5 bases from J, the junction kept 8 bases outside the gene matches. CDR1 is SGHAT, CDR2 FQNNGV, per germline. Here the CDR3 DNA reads TGTGCCAGCAGCGCCGGGGGACTAGCGGGGAGGGAGACCCAGTACTTC. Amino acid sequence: CASSAGGLAGRETQYF.

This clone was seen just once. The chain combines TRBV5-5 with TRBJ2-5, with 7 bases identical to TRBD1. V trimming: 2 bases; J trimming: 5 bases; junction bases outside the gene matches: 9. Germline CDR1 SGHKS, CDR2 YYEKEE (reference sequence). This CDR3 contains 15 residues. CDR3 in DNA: TGTGCCAGCAGCTTTGGGCAGGGGGAGTATGAGACCCAGTACTTC. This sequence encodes CASSFGQGEYETQYF.

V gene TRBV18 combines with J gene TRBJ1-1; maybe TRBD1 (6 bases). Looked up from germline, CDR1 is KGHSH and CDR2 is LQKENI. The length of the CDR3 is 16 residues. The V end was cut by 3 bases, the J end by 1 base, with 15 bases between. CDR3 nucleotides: TGTGCCAGCTCACCGCTGGAATCACAGGGGAACACTGAAGCTTTCTTT. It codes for CASSPLESQGNTEAFF.

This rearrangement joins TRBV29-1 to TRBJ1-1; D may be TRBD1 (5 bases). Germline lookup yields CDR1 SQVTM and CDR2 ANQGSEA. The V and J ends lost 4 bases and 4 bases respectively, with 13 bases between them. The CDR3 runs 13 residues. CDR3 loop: CSVAAGRGTEAFF. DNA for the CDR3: TGCAGCGTTGCGGCAGGGCGAGGCACTGAAGCTTTCTTT.

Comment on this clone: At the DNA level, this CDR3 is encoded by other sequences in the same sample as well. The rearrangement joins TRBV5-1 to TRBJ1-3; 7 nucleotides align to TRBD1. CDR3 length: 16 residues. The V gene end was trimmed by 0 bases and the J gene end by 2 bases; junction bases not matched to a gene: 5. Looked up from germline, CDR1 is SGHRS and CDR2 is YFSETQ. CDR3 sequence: CASSLGPTGTGNTIYF. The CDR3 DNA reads TGCGCCAGCAGCTTGGGACCGACAGGGACTGGAAACACCATATATTTT.

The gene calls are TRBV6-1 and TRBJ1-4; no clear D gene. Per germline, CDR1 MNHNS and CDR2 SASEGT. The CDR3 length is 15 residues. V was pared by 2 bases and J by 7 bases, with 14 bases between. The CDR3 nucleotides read TGTGCCAGCAGTGAAACGATGGCCCTAGGTGAAAAACTGTTTTTT. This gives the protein CASSETMALGEKLFF.

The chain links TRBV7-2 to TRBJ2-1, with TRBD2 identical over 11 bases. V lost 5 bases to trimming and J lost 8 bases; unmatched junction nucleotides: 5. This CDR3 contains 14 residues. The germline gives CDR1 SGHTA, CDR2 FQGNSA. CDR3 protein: CASSNSGGADEQFF. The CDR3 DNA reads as TGTGCCAGCAGCAATAGCGGGGGGGCCGATGAGCAGTTCTTC.

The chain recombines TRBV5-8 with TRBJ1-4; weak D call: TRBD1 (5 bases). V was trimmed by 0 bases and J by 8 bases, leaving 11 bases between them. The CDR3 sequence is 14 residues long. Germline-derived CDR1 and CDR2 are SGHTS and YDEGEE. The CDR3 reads CASSLGRADEKLFF. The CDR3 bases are TGTGCCAGCAGCTTGGGCAGGGCGGACGAAAAACTGTTTTTT.

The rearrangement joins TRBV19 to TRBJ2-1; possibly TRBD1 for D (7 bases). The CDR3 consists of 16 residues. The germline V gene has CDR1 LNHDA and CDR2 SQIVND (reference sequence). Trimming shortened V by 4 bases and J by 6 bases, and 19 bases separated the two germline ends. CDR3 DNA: TGTGCCAGTAGTACCCGGGGGAGCAGGGGGTCCAATGAGCAGTTCTTC. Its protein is CASSTRGSRGSNEQFF. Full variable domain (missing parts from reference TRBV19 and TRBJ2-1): DGGITQSPKYLFRKEGQNVTLSCEQNLNHDAMYWYRQDPGQGLRLIYYSQIVNDFQKGDIAEGYSVSREKKESFPLTVTSAQKNPTAFYLCASSTRGSRGSNEQFFGPGTRLTVL.

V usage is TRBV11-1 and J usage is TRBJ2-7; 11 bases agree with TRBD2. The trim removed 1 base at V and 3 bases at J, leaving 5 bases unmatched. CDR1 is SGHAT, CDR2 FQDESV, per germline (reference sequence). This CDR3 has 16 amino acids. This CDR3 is CASSLVGTSGNYEQYF. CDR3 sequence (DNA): TGTGCCAGCAGCTTAGTTGGGACTAGCGGAAACTACGAGCAGTACTTC. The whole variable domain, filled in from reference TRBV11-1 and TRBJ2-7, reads EAEVAQSPRYKITEKSQAVAFWCDPISGHATLYWYRQILGQGPELLVQFQDESVVDDSQLPKDRFSAERLKGVDSTLKIQPAELGDSAMYLCASSLVGTSGNYEQYFGPGTRLTVT.

The CDR3, as DNA: TGTGCCAGCAGCTTAGATTGGGACACAGGGACGAGATCCTACGAGCAGTACTTC. This gives the protein CASSLDWDTGTRSYEQYF. The V call is TRBV7-9, the J call TRBJ2-7; tentative D call: TRBD1 (6 bases). CDR3 length equals 18 residues. The V end lost 1 base, the J end lost 1 base, and 20 bases lay between the germline ends. CDR1 SEHNR and CDR2 FQNEAQ come from the germline V gene (reference sequence).

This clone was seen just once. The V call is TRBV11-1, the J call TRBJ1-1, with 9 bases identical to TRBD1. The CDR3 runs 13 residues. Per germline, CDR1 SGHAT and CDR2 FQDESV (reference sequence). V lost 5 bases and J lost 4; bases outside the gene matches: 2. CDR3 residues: CASSQDRGTEAFF. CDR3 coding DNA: TGTGCCAGCAGCCAGGACAGGGGCACTGAAGCTTTCTTT.

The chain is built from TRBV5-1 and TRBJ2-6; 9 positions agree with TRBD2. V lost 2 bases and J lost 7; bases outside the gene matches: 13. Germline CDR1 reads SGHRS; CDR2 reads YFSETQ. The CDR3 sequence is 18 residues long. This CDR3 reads CASSFRGLALGGANVLTF. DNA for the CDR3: TGCGCCAGCAGCTTTCGAGGACTAGCGCTCGGTGGTGCCAACGTCCTGACTTTC. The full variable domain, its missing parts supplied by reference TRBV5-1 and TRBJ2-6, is KAGVTQTPRYLIKTRGQQVTLSCSPISGHRSVSWYQQTPGQGLQFLFEYFSETQRNKGNFPGRFSGRQFSNSRSEMNVSTLELGDSALYLCASSFRGLALGGANVLTFGAGSRLTVL.

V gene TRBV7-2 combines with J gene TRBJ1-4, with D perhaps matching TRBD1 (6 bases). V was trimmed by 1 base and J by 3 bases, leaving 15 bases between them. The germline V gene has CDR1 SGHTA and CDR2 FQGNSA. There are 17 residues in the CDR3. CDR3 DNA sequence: TGTGCCAGCAGCTTAGACGGGCGGGGGCTATCTAATGAAAAACTGTTTTTT. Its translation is CASSLDGRGLSNEKLFF.

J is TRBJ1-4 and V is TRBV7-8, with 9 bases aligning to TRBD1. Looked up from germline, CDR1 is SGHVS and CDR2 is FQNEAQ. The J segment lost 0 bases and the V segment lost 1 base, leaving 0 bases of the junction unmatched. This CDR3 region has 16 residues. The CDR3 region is CASSLGQGATNEKLFF. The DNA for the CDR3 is TGTGCCAGCAGCTTAGGACAGGGGGCAACTAATGAAAAACTGTTTTTT.

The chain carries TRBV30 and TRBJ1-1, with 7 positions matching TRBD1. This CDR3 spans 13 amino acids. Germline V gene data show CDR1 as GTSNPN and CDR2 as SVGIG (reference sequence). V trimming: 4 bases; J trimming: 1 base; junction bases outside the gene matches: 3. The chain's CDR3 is CAWIRTGNTEAFF. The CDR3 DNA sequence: TGTGCCTGGATCAGGACAGGGAACACTGAAGCTTTCTTT.

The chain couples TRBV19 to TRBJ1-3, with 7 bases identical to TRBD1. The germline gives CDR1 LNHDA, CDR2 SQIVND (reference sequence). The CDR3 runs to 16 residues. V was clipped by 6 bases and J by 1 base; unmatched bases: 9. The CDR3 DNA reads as TGTGCCAGTAGCCGACAGGGCTGGATGTCTGGAAACACCATATATTTT. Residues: CASSRQGWMSGNTIYF.

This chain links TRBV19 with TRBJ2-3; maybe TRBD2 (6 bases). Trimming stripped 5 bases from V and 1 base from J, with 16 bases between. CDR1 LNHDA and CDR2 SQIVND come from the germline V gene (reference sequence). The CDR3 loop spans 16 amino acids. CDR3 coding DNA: TGTGCCAGTAGTCCCATCGGGGGTGGGGGCACAGATACGCAGTATTTT. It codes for CASSPIGGGGTDTQYF.

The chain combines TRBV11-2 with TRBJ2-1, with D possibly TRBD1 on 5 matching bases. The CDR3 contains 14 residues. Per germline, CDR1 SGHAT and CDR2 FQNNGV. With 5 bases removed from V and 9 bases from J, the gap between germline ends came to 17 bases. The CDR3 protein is CASSPQGSSTEQFF. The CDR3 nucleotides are TGTGCCAGCAGCCCCCAGGGCAGCTCCACTGAGCAGTTCTTC.

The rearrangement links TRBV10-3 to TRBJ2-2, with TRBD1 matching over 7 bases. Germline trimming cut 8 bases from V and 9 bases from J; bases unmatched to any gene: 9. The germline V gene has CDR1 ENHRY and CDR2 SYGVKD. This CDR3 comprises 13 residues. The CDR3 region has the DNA TGTGCCATCGGCCAGGGGGTAATCCGGGAGCTGTTTTTT. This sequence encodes CAIGQGVIRELFF.

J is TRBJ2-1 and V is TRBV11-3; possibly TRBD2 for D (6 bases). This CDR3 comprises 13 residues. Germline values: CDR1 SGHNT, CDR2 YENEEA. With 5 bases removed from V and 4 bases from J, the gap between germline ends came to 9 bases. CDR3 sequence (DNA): TGTGCCAGCAGCGGGGCGGGATACAATGAGCAGTTCTTC. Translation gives CASSGAGYNEQFF.

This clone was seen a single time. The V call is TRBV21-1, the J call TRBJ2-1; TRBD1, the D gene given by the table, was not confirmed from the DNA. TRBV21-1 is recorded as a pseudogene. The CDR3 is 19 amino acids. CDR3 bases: TGTGCCAGCAGGGAGTGGAGTCAGGGAATTTGCCTTGACACCAATGAGCAGTTCTTC. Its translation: CASREWSQGICLDTNEQFF.

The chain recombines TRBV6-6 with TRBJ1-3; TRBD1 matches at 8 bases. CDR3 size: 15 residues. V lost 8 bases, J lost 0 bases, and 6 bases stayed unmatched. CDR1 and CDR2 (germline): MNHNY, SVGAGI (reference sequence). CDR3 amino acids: CASGRQGRSGNTIYF. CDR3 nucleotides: TGTGCCAGCGGCCGACAGGGGCGCTCTGGAAACACCATATATTTT.